This T cell receptor (beta chain) is drawn from a study of cytomegalovirus exposure and HLA in healthy donors. The primer mix had 60 Vbeta and 13 Jbeta primers. TCRdb's copy holds only in-frame clones and misses some; the assay was immunoSEQ multiplex PCR. The sample includes more than 80,000 clones, 65% to 80% seen only once; the top ten take 14%. This clone is a singleton in its sample. At one of its ends the junction is not consistent with the germline gene, which may arise from a read error. This CDR3 has 13 residues. Per the germline V gene, CDR1 is SEHNR and CDR2 is FQNEAQ (reference sequence). The specimen sequenced was PBMCs. The chain couples TRBV7-9 to TRBJ1-4; D is ambiguous. The clonotype originates from a woman in her 70s in good health and CMV-seropositive. CDR3 residues: CSSSPIPIEELFF. DNA for the CDR3: TGTTCCAGCAGCCCGATACCGATCGAGGAACTGTTTTTT.